The T cell receptor (beta chain) under discussion was sequenced for a study of T cell responses to AZD1222 COVID-19 vaccine. Study outcomes and limitations: All repertoire sampling was performed exclusively after the peak T cell response. Unmutated variant regions reportedly attract nearly half of all spike-specific TCRs.

As for this clone: Its antigen is as yet unknown.

Measured with immunoSEQ multiplex PCR; TCRdb has only the in-frame clones, and not every one. This table has roughly 93,000 clones, around 86% appearing once. The V end lost 3 bases, the J end lost 2 bases, and 10 bases lay between the germline ends. This CDR3 has 14 amino acids. Germline CDR1 and CDR2: WSHSY and SAAADI. This sequence originates from an adult in good health. The material was peripheral blood, obtained on day 0 of AZD1222 vaccination. V gene TRBV10-2 combines with J gene TRBJ1-2; maybe TRBD1 (6 bases). The CDR3 here is CASSEYRDNYGYTF. In DNA, the CDR3 is TGCGCCAGCAGTGAATACAGGGACAACTATGGCTACACCTTC.